This T cell receptor (beta chain) was obtained from a study of T cells in Graves' hyperthyroidism and ophthalmopathy. Whole-study findings and limits: Ophthalmopathy got predicted by the model a median about 6.5 months before its onset. Ophthalmopathy was told apart from stable hyperthyroidism by a 13 V-J model.

Patients with ophthalmopathy all had a Clinical Activity Score of at least 3, a NOSPECS grade of at least 4 and duration under 3 months. Amplification of TCR beta CDR3 regions was performed using RNA transcripts as template. Initially, a first-round RT-PCR of the TCR CDR3 employed the HTBI primer set. TCRdb re-called the multiplex PCR reads through MiXCR, storing one row per CDR3 protein. Seen here are under 350,000 distinct CDR3 sequences, approximately 15% observed once, and the top ten hold 34%. This clonotype was seen a few times. Its antigen is as yet unknown. Germline CDR1 is GTSNPN and CDR2 is SVGIG (reference sequence). The CDR3 is 14 residues long. V shed 0 bases and J shed 1 base, with 6 bases lying between them.

The sequenced sample consisted of blood. The chain uses TRBV30 and TRBJ2-2; D remains unclear. The TCR comes from a woman between 40 and 55 years old with Graves' ophthalmopathy. The CDR3 spells CAWSVPENTGELFF. The CDR3 DNA reads as TGTGCCTGGAGTGTCCCCGAGAACACCGGGGAGCTGTTTTTT.